Shown below are 5 T cell receptor beta chains from a single sample sequenced in a study of CD4 T cells in relation to SARS-CoV-2 and coronaviruses. The unexposed donors gave CD4+ T cells in about 2010-2019, prior to COVID-19. The cells were cultured for about ten days before CD4+ T cells were isolated. No cognate antigen is known for these TCRs. The protocol was immunoSEQ multiplex PCR, while the TCRdb copy is restricted to in-frame clones and leaves out a portion. The sample records about 26,000 clones, roughly 76% being singletons. Sequenced: CD4+ T cells from PBMCs, cultured in vitro. The origin of the receptors is a human donor in good health.

This clone was recorded a few times. V gene TRBV7-2 combines with J gene TRBJ1-1; 7 nucleotides align to TRBD1. V gave up 7 bases and J gave up 6 bases; unmatched junction bases: 17. The CDR3 has 16 amino acids. Germline V gene data show CDR1 as SGHTA and CDR2 as FQGNSA. The CDR3, as DNA: TGTGCCAGCACCTTGGGAATAGGGGGCGCAATTTCTGAAGCTTTCTTT. This codes for CASTLGIGGAISEAFF.

The V call is TRBV19, the J call TRBJ2-7; no reliable D call. V dropped 6 bases and J dropped 4 bases, with 7 bases sitting between them. This CDR3 is 11 amino acids long. The germline V gene has CDR1 LNHDA and CDR2 SQIVND (reference sequence). CDR3 residues: CASSPTYEQYF. The CDR3 nucleotides read TGTGCCAGTAGCCCTACTTACGAGCAGTACTTC.

The chain employs TRBV5-5 and TRBJ2-2, with TRBD2 identical over 11 bases. J lost 4 bases, V lost 5 bases, and 7 bases had no gene match. The germline V gene encodes CDR1 SGHKS and CDR2 YYEKEE (reference sequence). The CDR3 covers 16 residues. The CDR3 region is CASRPIAGGSTGELFF. The CDR3 DNA follows: TGTGCCAGCAGACCTATAGCGGGAGGGAGCACCGGGGAGCTGTTTTTT.

This clone has only a few counts. J is TRBJ2-1 and V is TRBV6-5; 11 bases are a match to TRBD2. CDR3 size: 15 residues. J was trimmed by 5 bases and V by 7 bases; bases with no gene match: 7. Looked up from germline, CDR1 is MNHEY and CDR2 is SVGAGI. This CDR3 is CASTHLAGGNNEQFF. The CDR3 nucleotides are TGTGCCAGCACCCACCTAGCGGGAGGTAACAATGAGCAGTTCTTC.

This chain uses TRBV6-5 with TRBJ2-5, with 12 bases lining up with TRBD2. Losses at the gene ends were 6 bases for V and 4 bases for J; bases not matched to a gene: 6. The CDR3 is made up of 15 amino acids. Germline assignment: CDR1 MNHEY and CDR2 SVGAGI. The CDR3 loop is CASRPGLAGLETQYF. The CDR3 DNA is TGTGCCAGCAGGCCTGGACTAGCGGGACTAGAGACCCAGTACTTC.